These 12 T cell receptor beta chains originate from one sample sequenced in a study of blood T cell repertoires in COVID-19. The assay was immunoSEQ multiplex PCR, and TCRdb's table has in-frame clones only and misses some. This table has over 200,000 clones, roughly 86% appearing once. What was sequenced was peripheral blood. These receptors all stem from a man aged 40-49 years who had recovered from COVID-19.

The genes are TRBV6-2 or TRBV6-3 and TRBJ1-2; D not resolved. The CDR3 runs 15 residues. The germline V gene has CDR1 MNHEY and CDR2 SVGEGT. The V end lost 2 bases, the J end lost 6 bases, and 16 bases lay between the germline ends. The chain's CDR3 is CASSYVRRVEDGYTF. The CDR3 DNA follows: TGTGCCAGCAGTTACGTTCGGAGGGTGGAAGATGGCTACACCTTC.

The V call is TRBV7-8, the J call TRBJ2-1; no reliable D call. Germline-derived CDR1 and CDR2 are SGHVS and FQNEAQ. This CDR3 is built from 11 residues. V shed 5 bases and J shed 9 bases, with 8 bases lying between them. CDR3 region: CASSLDTEQFF. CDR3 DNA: TGTGCCAGCAGCCTCGACACTGAGCAGTTCTTC.

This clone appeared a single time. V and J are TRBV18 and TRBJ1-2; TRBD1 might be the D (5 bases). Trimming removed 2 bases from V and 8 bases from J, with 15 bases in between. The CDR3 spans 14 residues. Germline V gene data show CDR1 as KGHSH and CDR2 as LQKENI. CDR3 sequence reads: CASSPEGQGLGYTF. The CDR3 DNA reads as TGTGCCAGCTCACCAGAAGGGCAGGGCCTGGGCTACACCTTC.

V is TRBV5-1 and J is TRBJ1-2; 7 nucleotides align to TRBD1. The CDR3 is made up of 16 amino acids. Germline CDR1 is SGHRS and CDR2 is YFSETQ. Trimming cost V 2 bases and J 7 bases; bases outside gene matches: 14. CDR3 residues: CASSFFRGTDLSGYTF. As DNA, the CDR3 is TGCGCCAGCAGCTTTTTCCGCGGGACAGACCTATCTGGCTACACCTTC.

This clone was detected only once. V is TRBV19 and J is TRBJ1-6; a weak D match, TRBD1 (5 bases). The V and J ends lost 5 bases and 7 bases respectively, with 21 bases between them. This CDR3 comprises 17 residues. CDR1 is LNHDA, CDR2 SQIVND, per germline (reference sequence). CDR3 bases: TGTGCCAGTAGTTCGGTCGGGCATCGACAGAGGAATTCACCCCTCCACTTT. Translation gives CASSSVGHRQRNSPLHF.

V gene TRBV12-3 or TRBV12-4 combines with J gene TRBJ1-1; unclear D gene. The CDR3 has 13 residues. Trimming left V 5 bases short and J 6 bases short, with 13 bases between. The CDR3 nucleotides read TGTGCCAGCAGTCCGCCAGGTCCATCTGAAGCTTTCTTT. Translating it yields CASSPPGPSEAFF.

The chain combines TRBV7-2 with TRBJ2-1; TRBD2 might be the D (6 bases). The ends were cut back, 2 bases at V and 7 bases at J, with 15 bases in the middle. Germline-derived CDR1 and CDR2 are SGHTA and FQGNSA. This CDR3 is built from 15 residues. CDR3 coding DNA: TGTGCCAGCAGCTTACCGGGAGTCCCAGGGAATGAGCAGTTCTTC. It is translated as CASSLPGVPGNEQFF.

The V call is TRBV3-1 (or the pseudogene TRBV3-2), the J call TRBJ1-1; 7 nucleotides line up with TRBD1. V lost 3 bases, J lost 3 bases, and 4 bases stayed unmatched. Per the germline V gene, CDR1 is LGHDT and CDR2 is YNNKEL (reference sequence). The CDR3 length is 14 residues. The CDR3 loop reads CASSQTDRDTEAFF. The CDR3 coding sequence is TGTGCCAGCAGCCAGACAGACAGGGACACTGAAGCTTTCTTT.

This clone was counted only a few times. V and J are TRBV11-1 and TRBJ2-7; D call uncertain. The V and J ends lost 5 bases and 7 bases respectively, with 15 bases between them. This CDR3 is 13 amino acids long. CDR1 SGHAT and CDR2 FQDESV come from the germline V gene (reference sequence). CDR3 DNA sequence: TGTGCCAGCAGCCACGTGCAGGCGTGGGAGCAGTACTTC. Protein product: CASSHVQAWEQYF.

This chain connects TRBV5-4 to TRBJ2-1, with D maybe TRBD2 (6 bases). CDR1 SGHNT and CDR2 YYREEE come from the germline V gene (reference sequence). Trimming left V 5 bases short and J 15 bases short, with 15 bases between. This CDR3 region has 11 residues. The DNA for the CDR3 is TGTGCCAGCAGAGACTCCCGGGACTGGTTCTTC. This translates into CASRDSRDWFF.

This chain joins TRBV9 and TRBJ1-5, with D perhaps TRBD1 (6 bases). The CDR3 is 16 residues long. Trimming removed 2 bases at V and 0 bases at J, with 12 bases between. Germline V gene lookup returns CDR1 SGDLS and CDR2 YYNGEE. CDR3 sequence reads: CASSVLGQYSNQPQHF. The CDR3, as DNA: TGTGCCAGCAGCGTCCTCGGACAGTATAGCAATCAGCCCCAGCATTTT.

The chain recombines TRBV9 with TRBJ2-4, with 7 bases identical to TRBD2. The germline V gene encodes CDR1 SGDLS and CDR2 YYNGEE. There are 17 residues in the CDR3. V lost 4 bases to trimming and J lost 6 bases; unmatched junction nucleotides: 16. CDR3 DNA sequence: TGTGCCAGCAGCCCCTTTACAGGCGGGAGTGGGGTAAACATTCAGTACTTC. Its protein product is CASSPFTGGSGVNIQYF.